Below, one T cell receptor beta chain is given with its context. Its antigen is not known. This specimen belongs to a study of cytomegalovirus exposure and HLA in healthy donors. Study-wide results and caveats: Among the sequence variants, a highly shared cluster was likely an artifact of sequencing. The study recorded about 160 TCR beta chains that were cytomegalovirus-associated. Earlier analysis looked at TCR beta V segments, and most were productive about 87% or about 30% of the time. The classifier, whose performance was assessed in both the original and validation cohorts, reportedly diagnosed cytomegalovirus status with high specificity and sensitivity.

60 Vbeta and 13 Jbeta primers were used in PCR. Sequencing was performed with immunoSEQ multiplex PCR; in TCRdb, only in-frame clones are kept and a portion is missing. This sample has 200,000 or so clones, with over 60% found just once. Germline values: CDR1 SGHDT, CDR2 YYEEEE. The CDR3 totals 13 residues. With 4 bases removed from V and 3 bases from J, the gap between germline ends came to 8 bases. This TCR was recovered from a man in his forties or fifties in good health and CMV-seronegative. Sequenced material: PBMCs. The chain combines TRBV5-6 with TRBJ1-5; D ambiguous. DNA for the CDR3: TGTGCCAGCAGCCCTGGGCCCAATCAGCCCCAGCATTTT. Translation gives CASSPGPNQPQHF.